This T cell receptor (beta chain) was sequenced for a study of regulatory T cells in long-lasting Graves disease. Background on the study: It was over 5 years of antithyroid drugs, with positive TSH receptor antibodies, that meant persistent Graves' disease. Overall study results and limits: Newly diagnosed patients had higher TCR diversity than persistent Graves' patients did.

V lost 2 bases, J lost 3 bases, and 2 bases stayed unmatched. The CDR3 spans 14 residues. Concerning this clonotype itself: The antigen is undetermined. A much larger clonotype is one base distant, so this may be a read error.

CDR3-region Arm-PCR and iRepertoire HTBI primers produced the TCR beta libraries. As originally analysed: Among the samples, 60 to 75 TRBV and some 13 TRBJ segments were identified. TCRdb recomputed calls from the multiplex PCR reads with MiXCR, one row per CDR3 protein. The V and J calls and clone size come from TCRdb's table, not from the authors' own analysis. The table has around 450,000 distinct CDR3 sequences, 20% to 25% seen once. Described time point: persistent/refractory GD, antithyroid drugs over 5 years with positive TRAb. The TCR library was made from RNA extracted from PBMCs. Staff took around 9.7 milliliters of peripheral blood and put it into EDTA tubes.

The V call is TRBV12-3 or TRBV12-4, the J call TRBJ1-1, with 8 nucleotides matching TRBD1. The sample consisted of peripheral blood mononuclear cells (PBMCs), taken when the disease was refractory, from a patient treated with antithyroid drugs. The sequence was collected from a female donor with Graves disease. The CDR3 sequence is CASSLMTGDTEAFF. CDR3 nucleotides: TGTGCCAGCAGTTTAATGACAGGGGACACTGAAGCTTTCTTT.